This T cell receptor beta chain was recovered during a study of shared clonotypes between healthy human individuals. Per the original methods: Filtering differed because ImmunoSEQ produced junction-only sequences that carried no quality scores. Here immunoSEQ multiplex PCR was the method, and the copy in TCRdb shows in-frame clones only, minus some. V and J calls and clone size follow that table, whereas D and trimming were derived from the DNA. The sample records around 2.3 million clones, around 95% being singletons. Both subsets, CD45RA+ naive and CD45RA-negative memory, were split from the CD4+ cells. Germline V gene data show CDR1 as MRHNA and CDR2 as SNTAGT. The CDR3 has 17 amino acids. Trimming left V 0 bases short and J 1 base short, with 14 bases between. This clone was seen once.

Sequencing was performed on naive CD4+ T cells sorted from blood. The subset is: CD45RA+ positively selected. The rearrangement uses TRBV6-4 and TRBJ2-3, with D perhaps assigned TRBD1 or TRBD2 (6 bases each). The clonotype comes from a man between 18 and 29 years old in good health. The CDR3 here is CASSDSYIGGGTDTQYF. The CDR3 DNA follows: TGTGCCAGCAGTGACTCCTACATCGGGGGCGGCACAGATACGCAGTATTTT.